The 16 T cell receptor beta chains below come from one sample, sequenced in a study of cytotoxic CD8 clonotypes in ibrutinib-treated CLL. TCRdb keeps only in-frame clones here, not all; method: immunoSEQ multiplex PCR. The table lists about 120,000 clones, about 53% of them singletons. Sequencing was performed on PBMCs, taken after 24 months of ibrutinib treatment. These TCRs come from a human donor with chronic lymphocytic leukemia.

The CDR3 protein is CASSRQGTVPDYGYTF. CDR3 bases: TGTGCCAGCTCTCGACAGGGAACGGTGCCGGACTATGGCTACACCTTC. V usage is TRBV18 and J usage is TRBJ1-2, with 7 bases fitting TRBD1. J was trimmed by 3 bases and V by 6 bases; bases with no gene match: 13. The CDR3 has 16 amino acids. Looked up from germline, CDR1 is KGHSH and CDR2 is LQKENI.

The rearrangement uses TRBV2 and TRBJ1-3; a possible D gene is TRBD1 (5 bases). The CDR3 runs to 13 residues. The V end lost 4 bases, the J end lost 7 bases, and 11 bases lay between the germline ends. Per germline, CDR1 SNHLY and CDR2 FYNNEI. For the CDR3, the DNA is TGTGCCAGCAGTGCGGGACTAGGCAACACCATATATTTT. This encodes CASSAGLGNTIYF.

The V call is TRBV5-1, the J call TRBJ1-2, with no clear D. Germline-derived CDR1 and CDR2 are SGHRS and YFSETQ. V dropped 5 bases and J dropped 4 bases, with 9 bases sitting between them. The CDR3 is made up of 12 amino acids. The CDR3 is CASSREGYGYTF. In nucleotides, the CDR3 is TGCGCCAGCAGTAGGGAAGGCTATGGCTACACCTTC.

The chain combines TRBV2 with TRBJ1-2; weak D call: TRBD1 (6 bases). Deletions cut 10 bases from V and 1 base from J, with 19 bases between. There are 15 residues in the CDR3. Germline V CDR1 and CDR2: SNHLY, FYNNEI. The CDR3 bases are TGTGCCAACCCAGCGCGGGGACAAAGTAACTATGGCTACACCTTC. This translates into CANPARGQSNYGYTF.

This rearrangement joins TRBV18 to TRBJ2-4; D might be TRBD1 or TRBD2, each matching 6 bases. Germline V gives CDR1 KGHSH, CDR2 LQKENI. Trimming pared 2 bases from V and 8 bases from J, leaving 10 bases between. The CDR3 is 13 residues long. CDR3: CASSPGGLDIQYF. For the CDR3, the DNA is TGTGCCAGCTCACCAGGGGGGCTGGACATTCAGTACTTC.

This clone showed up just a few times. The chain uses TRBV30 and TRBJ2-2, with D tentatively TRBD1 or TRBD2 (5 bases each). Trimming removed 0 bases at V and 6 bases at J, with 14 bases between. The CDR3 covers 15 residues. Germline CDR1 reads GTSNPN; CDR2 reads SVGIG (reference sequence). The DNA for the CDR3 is TGTGCCTGGAGTGTATTGGGGGTCGATGCCGGGGAGCTGTTTTTT. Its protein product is CAWSVLGVDAGELFF. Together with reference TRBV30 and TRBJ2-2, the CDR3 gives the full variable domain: SQTIHQWPATLVQPVGSPLSLECTVEGTSNPNLYWYRQAAGRGLQLLFYSVGIGQISSEVPQNLSASRPQDRQFILSSKKLLLSDSGFYLCAWSVLGVDAGELFFGEGSRLTVL.

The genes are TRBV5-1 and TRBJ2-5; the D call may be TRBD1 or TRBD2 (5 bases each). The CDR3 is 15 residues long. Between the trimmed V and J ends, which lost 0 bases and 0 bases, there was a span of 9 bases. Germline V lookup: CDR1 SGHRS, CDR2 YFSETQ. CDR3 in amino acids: CASSLGGTDQETQYF. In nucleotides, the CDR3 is TGCGCCAGCAGCTTGGGTGGGACCGACCAAGAGACCCAGTACTTC.

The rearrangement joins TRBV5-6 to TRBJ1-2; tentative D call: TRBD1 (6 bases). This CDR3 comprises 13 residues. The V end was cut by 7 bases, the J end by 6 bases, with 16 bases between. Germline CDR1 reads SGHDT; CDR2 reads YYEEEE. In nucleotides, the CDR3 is TGTGCCAGCTTCGGACAGTCGCTAAATGGCTACACCTTC. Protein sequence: CASFGQSLNGYTF.

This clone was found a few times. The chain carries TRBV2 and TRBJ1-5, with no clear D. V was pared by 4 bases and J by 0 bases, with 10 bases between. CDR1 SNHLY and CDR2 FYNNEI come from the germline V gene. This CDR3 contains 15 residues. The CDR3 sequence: CASSAREGSNQPQHF. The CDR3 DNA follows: TGTGCCAGCAGTGCCCGCGAAGGTAGCAATCAGCCCCAGCATTTT.

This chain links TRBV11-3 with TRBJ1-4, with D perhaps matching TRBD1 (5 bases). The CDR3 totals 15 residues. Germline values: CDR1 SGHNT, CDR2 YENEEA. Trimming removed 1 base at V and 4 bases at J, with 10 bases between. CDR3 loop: CASSLAGRINEKLFF. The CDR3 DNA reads TGTGCCAGCAGCTTAGCGGGACGGATTAATGAAAAACTGTTTTTT.

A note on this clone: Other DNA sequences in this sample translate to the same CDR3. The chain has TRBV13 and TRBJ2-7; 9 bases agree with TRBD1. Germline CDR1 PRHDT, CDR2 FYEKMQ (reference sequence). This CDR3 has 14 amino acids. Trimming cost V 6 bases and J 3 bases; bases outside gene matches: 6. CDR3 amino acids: CASRPGQGNYEQYF. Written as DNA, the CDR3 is TGTGCCAGCAGACCGGGACAGGGTAACTACGAGCAGTACTTC.

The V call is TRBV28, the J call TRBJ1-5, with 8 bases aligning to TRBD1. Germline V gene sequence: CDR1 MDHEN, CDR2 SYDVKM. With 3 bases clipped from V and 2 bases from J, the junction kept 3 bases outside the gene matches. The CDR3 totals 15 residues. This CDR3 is CASSFQTGGNQPQHF. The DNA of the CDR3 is TGTGCCAGCAGTTTCCAGACAGGGGGCAATCAGCCCCAGCATTTT.

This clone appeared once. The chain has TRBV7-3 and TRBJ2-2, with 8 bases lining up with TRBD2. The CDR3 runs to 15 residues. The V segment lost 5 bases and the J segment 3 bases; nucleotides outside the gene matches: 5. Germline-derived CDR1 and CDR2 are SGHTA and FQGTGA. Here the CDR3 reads CASSPRGGHTGELFF. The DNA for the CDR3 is TGTGCCAGCAGCCCCCGGGGGGGGCACACCGGGGAGCTGTTTTTT.

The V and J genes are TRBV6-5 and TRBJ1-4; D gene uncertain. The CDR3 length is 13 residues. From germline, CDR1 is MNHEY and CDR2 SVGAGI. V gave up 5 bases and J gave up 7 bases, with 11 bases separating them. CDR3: CASSPLGGEKLFF. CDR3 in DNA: TGTGCCAGCAGTCCCCTTGGTGGTGAAAAACTGTTTTTT.

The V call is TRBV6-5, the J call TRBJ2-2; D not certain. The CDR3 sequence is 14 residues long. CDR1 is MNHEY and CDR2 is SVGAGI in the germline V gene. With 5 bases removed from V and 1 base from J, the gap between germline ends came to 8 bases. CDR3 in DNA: TGTGCCAGCAGTACACCAGGGAACACCGGGGAGCTGTTTTTT. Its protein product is CASSTPGNTGELFF.

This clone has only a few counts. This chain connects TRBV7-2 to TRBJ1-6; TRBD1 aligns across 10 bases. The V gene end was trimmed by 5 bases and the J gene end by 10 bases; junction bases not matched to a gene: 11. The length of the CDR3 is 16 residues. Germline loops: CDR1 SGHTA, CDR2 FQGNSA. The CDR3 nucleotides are TGTGCCAGCAGCCATAATCTCCGGGACAGGGGCTCACCCCTCCACTTT. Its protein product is CASSHNLRDRGSPLHF.